This TCR beta chain was recovered during a study of T cell responses to AZD1222 COVID-19 vaccine. Study conclusions and caveats: Seropositive status at baseline applied to only six AZD1222 recipients.

Pooling was applied to second doses at about 4 or about 12 weeks. CDR3 size: 14 residues. Germline CDR1 reads MNHEY; CDR2 reads SMNVEV (reference sequence). V shed 2 bases and J 7 bases; nucleotides not matched to a gene: 3. Produced via immunoSEQ multiplex PCR; TCRdb's table is partial and in-frame only. The data hold 80,000 to 100,000 clones, with about 89% observed a single time. As for this clone: Its antigen remains unidentified.

The receptor was derived from an adult who received the AZD1222 COVID-19 vaccine. The chain joins TRBV27 to TRBJ1-4; 8 bases line up with TRBD1. This specimen consisted of peripheral blood, obtained 28 days after the second AZD1222 dose. CDR3 in DNA: TGTGCCAGCAGTTTAAGCACAGGGGGTGAAAAACTGTTTTTT. Translating it yields CASSLSTGGEKLFF.